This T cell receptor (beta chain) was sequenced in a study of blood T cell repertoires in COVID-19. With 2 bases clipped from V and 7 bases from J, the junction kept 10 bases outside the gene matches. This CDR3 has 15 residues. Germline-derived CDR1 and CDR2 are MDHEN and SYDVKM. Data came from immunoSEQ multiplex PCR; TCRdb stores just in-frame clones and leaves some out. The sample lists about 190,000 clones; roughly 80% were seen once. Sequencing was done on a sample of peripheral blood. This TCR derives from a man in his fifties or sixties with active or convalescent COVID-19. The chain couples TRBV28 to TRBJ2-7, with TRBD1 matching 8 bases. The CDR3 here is CASSLGTGGTWEQYF. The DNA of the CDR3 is TGTGCCAGCAGTTTAGGGACAGGAGGTACATGGGAGCAGTACTTC.